The 15 T cell receptor beta chains reported below all come from one sample, sequenced in a study of shared clonotypes between healthy human individuals. Profiled with immunoSEQ multiplex PCR; TCRdb holds only in-frame clones, not every one. The sample lists some 630,000 clones, about three quarters occurring once. Material: memory CD4+ T cells sorted from blood. The subset is: CD45RA-negative fraction. These receptors came from a woman aged 25 to 39 in good health.

Note on this clone: A clone one base away is much larger, so this may be a read error. The chain couples TRBV4-1 to TRBJ2-4, with 9 bases fitting TRBD1. This CDR3 has 18 amino acids. CDR1 and CDR2 from the germline V gene are MGHRA and YSYEKL. With V trimmed by 4 bases and J by 0 bases, 10 bases remained unmatched. The DNA for the CDR3 is TGCGCCAGCAGCCCCAGACAGGGGGAGAATAGAGCCAAAAACATTCAGTACTTC. It specifies CASSPRQGENRAKNIQYF.

The rearrangement links TRBV27 to TRBJ2-5; D is uncertain. This CDR3 spans 14 amino acids. The V end was cut by 1 base, the J end by 5 bases, with 11 bases between. From germline, CDR1 is MNHEY and CDR2 SMNVEV (reference sequence). CDR3 sequence reads: CASSLFGFSETQYF. DNA for the CDR3: TGTGCCAGCAGTTTATTCGGGTTCTCGGAGACCCAGTACTTC.

Notes on this clone: Different DNA sequences within this sample yield the same CDR3. The V and J genes are TRBV11-2 and TRBJ2-7, with 7 bases fitting TRBD2. The CDR3 extends over 13 amino acids. Per germline, CDR1 SGHAT and CDR2 FQNNGV. With V trimmed by 1 base and J by 6 bases, 3 bases remained unmatched. Written as DNA, the CDR3 is TGTGCCAGCAGCTTAGTACTAGCGCGCGAGCAGTACTTC. Encoded protein: CASSLVLAREQYF.

This chain joins TRBV6-1 and TRBJ2-7, with D possibly being TRBD2 (5 bases). CDR3 length: 15 residues. V was pared by 3 bases and J by 0 bases, with 12 bases between. Per germline, CDR1 MNHNS and CDR2 SASEGT. Written as DNA, the CDR3 is TGTGCCAGCAGTGATCACGGGGTTAGCTCCTACGAGCAGTACTTC. This codes for CASSDHGVSSYEQYF.

The gene calls are TRBV2 and TRBJ2-3; TRBD2 matches 8 bases. Germline V gives CDR1 SNHLY, CDR2 FYNNEI. Trimming cost V 4 bases and J 3 bases; bases outside gene matches: 3. CDR3 size: 14 residues. The DNA of the CDR3 is TGTGCCAGCAGTGCGGGACTAGTTACAGATACGCAGTATTTT. Its translation: CASSAGLVTDTQYF.

Concerning this clone itself: This CDR3 is also generated by other DNA sequences in the sample. The genes are TRBV20-1 and TRBJ2-7, with D unresolved. The germline V gene has CDR1 DFQATT and CDR2 SNEGSKA (reference sequence). The CDR3 spans 10 residues. V dropped 2 bases and J dropped 7 bases, with 6 bases sitting between them. CDR3 sequence: CSARLREQYF. As DNA, the CDR3 is TGCAGTGCTAGACTCAGGGAGCAGTACTTC.

This clone has more than one count but fewer than ten. This sequence joins TRBV2 and TRBJ1-1; maybe TRBD1 (5 bases). CDR1 and CDR2 (germline): SNHLY, FYNNEI. This CDR3 spans 16 amino acids. V lost 6 bases to trimming and J lost 6 bases, with 23 bases between them. The CDR3 DNA reads as TGTGCCAGCAGGCGCGCAGGGAGTCTCCACGGTCCTGAAGCTTTCTTT. It is translated as CASRRAGSLHGPEAFF.

The rearrangement links TRBV2 to TRBJ2-3, with D possibly TRBD2 on 6 matching bases. V gave up 7 bases and J gave up 6 bases, with 11 bases separating them. The CDR3 runs to 12 residues. Germline loops: CDR1 SNHLY, CDR2 FYNNEI. The CDR3 coding sequence is TGTGCCAGCAATGGACTATCGGATACGCAGTATTTT. Protein product: CASNGLSDTQYF. The full variable domain, completed using reference TRBV2 and TRBJ2-3, is EPEVTQTPSHQVTQMGQEVILRCVPISNHLYFYWYRQILGQKVEFLVSFYNNEISEKSEIFDDQFSVERPDGSNFTLKIRSTKLEDSAMYFCASNGLSDTQYFGPGTRLTVL.

This clone was recorded a few times. J is TRBJ1-1 and V is TRBV5-5; no definite D call. CDR3 length: 14 amino acids. Germline V gives CDR1 SGHKS, CDR2 YYEKEE (reference sequence). V dropped 4 bases and J dropped 5 bases, with 15 bases sitting between them. The CDR3 spells CASSPRQSGTEAFF. DNA for the CDR3: TGTGCCAGCAGCCCCCGGCAGAGTGGGACTGAAGCTTTCTTT.

V is TRBV19 and J is TRBJ1-4, with 7 bases that match TRBD1. The V segment lost 3 bases and the J segment 8 bases; nucleotides outside the gene matches: 6. The CDR3 runs 14 residues. CDR1 is LNHDA and CDR2 is SQIVND in the germline V gene (reference sequence). CDR3 DNA sequence: TGTGCCAGTAGTATGGGCACAGGGGACGAAAAACTGTTTTTT. Translated: CASSMGTGDEKLFF.

Notes on this clone: A far bigger clonotype differs at one base, so this is likely a read error. The V call is TRBV7-9, the J call TRBJ1-2; 7 bases align to TRBD1. Germline V lookup: CDR1 SEHNR, CDR2 FQNEAQ (reference sequence). This CDR3 is 13 amino acids long. Trimming took 4 bases from V and 5 from J; bases not matched to a gene: 4. The CDR3 protein is CASSSGQEYGYTF. The CDR3 DNA reads TGTGCCAGCAGCTCCGGACAGGAGTATGGCTACACCTTC.

The DNA of the CDR3 is TGTGCCAGCAGTACCGACTCCGGGACGGTGGCCCGGGGCTACACCTTC. It translates to CASSTDSGTVARGYTF. The gene calls are TRBV28 and TRBJ1-2; possibly TRBD1 for D (5 bases). From germline, CDR1 is MDHEN and CDR2 SYDVKM. V lost 5 bases and J 8 bases, leaving 24 bases between the germline ends. The CDR3 is 16 residues long.

About this clone itself: A single base separates this from a much larger clone, so it may be a read error. The V and J genes are TRBV6-5 and TRBJ2-1; TRBD2 aligns across 9 bases. CDR3 length equals 13 residues. From germline, CDR1 is MNHEY and CDR2 SVGAGI. The V and J ends lost 6 bases and 7 bases, in that order; junction bases with no gene match: 4. The CDR3 is CASSPGLANEQFF. The CDR3, as DNA: TGTGCCAGCAGCCCGGGACTAGCAAATGAGCAGTTCTTC.

This clone showed up just a few times. Different DNA sequences within this sample yield the same CDR3. The chain employs TRBV18 and TRBJ2-3; D uncertain. The germline V gene has CDR1 KGHSH and CDR2 LQKENI. V gave up 5 bases and J gave up 0 bases, with 3 bases separating them. This CDR3 spans 12 amino acids. The CDR3 loop reads CASSTSTDTQYF. The CDR3 DNA reads as TGTGCCAGCTCAACTAGCACAGATACGCAGTATTTT.

The chain carries TRBV28 and TRBJ2-7; a weak D match, TRBD2 (5 bases). From germline, CDR1 is MDHEN and CDR2 SYDVKM. The CDR3 has 13 amino acids. Trimming removed 5 bases from V and 1 base from J, with 9 bases in between. The CDR3 region has the DNA TGTGCCAGCAGTCCCCCGGGGTCCTACGAGCAGTACTTC. It specifies CASSPPGSYEQYF.